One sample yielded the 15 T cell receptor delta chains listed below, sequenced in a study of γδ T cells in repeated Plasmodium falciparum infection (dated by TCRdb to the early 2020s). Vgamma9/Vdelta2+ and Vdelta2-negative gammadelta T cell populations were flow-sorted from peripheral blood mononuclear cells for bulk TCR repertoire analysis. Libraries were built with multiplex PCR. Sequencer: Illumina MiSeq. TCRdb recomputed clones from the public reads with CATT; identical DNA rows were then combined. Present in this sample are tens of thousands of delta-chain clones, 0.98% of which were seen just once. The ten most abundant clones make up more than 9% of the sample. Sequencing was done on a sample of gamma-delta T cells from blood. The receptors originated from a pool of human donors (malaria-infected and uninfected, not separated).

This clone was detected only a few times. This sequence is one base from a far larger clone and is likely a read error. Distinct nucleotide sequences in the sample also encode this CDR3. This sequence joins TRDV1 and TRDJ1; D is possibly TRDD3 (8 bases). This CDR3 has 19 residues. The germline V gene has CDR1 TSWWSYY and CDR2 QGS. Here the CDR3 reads CALGERSIFLRSGGFKLIF. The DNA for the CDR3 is TGTGCCCTTGGGGAACGTAGTATATTCCTACGCAGTGGGGGATTTAAACTCATCTTT.

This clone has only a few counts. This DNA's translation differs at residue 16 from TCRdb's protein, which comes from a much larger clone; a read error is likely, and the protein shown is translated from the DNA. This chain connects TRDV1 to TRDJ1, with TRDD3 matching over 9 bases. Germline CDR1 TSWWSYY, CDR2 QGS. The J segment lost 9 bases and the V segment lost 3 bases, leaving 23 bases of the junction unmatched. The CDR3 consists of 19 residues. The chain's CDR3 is CALGDLIPYWGTPSSELIF. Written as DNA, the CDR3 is TGTGCTCTTGGGGACCTTATTCCGTACTGGGGGACGCCGTCCTCGGAACTCATCTTT.

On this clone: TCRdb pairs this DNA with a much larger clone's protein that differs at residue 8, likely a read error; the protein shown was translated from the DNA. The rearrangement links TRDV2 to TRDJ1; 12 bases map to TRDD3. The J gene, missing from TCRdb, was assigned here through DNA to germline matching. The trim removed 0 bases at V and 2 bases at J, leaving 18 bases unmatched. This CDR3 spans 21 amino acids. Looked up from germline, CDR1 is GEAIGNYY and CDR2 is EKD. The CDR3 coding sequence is TGTGCCTGTGACACCGTAACCCGCTGGGGGATACGCGAAACCCAGACCGATAAACTCATCTTT. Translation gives CACDTVTRWGIRETQTDKLIF.

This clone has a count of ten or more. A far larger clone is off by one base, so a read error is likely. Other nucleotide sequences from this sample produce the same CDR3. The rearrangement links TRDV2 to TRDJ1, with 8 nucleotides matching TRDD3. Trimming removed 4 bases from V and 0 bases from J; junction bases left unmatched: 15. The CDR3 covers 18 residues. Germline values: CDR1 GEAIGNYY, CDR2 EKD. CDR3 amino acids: CACEKLGESATHTDKLIF. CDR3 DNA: TGTGCCTGTGAGAAGCTGGGGGAATCTGCAACCCACACCGATAAACTCATCTTT.

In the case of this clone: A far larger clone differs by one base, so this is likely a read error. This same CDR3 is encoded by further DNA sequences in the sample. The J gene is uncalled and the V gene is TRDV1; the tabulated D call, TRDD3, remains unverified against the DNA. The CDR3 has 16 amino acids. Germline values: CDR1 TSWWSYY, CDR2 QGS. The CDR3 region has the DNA TGTGCTCTTGGGGAAACATCTTCCTATAGCACCGATAAGCTCATCTTT. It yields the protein CALGETSSYSTDKLIF.

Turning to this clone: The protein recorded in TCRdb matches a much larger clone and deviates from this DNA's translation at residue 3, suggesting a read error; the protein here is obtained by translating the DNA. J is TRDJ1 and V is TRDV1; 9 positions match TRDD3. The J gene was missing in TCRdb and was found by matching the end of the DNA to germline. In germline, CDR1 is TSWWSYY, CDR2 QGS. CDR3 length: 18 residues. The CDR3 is CAPGEVAPLTLLGEKLIF. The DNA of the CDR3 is TGTGCTCCTGGGGAAGTGGCGCCCCTCACTCTACTGGGGGAGAAACTCATCTTT.

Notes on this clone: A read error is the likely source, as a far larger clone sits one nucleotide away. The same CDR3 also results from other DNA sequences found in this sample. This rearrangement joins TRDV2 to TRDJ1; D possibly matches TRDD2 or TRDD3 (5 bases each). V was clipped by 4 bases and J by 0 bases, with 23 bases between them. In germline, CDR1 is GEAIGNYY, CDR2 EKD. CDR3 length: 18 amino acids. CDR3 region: CACDSLYSEGIYTDKLIF. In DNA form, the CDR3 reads TGTGCCTGTGATTCCTTGTATTCCGAAGGGATTTACACCGATAAACTCATCTTT.

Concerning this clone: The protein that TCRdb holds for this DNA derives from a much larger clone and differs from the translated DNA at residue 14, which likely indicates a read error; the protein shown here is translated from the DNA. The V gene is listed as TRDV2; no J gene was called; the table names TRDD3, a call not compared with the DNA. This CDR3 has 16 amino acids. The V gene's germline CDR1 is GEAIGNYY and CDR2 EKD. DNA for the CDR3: TGTGCCTGTGACACCGAGTTTCTGGGGGATGTAAATAAACCCATCTTT. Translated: CACDTEFLGDVNKPIF.

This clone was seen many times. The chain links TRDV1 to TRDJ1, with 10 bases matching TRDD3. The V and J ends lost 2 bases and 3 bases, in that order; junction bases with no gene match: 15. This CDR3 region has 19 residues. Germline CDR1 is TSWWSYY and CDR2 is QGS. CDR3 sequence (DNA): TGTGCTCTTGGGGAAGGAACCCTCGTCCACTGGGGGATCCCCGATAAACTCATCTTT. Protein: CALGEGTLVHWGIPDKLIF.

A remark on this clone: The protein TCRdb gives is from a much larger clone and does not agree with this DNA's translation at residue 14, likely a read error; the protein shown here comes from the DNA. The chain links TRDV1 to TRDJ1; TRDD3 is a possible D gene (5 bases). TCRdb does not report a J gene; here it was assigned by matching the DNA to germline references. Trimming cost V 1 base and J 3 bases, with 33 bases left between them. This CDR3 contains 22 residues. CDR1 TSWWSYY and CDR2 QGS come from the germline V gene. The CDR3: CALGEPPDSTGTRLILADKLIF. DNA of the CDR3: TGTGCTCTTGGGGAACCCCCGGATTCCACGGGGACTAGGCTGATTTTGGCCGATAAACTCATCTTT.

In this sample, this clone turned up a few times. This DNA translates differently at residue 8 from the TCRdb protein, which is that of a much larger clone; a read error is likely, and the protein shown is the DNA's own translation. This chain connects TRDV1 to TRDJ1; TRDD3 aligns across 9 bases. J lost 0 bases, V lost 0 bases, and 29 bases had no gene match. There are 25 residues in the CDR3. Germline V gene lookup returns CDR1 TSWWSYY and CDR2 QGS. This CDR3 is CALGELKFLLNPLYWGTLYTDKLIF. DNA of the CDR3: TGTGCTCTTGGGGAACTAAAGTTCCTACTCAATCCCCTGTACTGGGGGACCCTTTACACCGATAAACTCATCTTT.

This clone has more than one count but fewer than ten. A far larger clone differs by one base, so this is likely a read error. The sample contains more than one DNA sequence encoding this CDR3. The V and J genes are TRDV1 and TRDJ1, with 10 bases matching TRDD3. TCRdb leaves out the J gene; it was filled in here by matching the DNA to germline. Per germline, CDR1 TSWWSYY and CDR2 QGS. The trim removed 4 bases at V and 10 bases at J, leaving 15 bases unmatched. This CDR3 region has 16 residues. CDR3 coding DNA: TGTGCTCTTGGGGTTTTAGGATACTGGGGGATGGCAGGACTCATCTTT. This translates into CALGVLGYWGMAGLIF.

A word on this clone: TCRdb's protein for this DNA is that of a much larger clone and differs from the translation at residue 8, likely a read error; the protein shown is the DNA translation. The CDR3 here is CAFRGTPVGGLIF. CDR3 sequence (DNA): TGTGCCTTTAGAGGGACTCCTGTCGGGGGACTCATCTTT. This chain connects TRDV3 to TRDJ1; possible D gene TRDD3, 5 bases. V shed 0 bases and J shed 10 bases, with 18 bases lying between them. The CDR3 totals 13 residues. Germline loops: CDR1 TVYSNPD, CDR2 GDNSRS (reference sequence).

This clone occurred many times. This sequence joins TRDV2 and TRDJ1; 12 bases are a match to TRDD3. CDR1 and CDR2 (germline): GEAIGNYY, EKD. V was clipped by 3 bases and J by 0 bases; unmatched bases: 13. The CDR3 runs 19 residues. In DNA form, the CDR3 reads TGTGCCTGTGACCCTCTAGTACTGGGGGATACCCGGTACACCGATAAACTCATCTTT. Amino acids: CACDPLVLGDTRYTDKLIF.

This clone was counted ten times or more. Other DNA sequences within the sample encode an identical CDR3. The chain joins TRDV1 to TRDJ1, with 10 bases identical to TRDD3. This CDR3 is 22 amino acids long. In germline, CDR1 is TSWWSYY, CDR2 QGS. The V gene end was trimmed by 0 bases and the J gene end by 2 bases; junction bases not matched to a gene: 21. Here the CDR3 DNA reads TGTGCTCTTGGGGAACTGCCGATTCCGGGAGTCTGGGGGATAGTGGGGACCGATAAACTCATCTTT. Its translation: CALGELPIPGVWGIVGTDKLIF.